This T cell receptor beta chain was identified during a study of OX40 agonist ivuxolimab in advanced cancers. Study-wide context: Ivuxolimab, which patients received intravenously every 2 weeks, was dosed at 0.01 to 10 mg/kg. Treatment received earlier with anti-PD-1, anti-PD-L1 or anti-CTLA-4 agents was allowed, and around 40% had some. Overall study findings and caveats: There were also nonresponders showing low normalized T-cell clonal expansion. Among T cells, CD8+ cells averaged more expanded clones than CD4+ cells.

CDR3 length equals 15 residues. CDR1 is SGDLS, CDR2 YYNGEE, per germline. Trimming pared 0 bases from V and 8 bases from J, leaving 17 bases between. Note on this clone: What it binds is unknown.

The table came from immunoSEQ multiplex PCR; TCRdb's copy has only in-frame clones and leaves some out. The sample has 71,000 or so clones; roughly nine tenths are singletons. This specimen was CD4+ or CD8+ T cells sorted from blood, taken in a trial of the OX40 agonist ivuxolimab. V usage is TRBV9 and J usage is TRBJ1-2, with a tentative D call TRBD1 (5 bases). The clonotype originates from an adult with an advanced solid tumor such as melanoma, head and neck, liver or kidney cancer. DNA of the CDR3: TGTGCCAGCAGCGTAGAACTCGACAGCTGGGGGGGCTACACCTTC. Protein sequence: CASSVELDSWGGYTF. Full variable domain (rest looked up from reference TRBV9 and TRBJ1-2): DSGVTQTPKHLITATGQRVTLRCSPRSGDLSVYWYQQSLDQGLQFLIQYYNGEERAKGNILERFSAQQFPDLHSELNLSSLELGDSALYFCASSVELDSWGGYTFGSGTRLTVV.